This T cell receptor beta chain was obtained from a study of T cells in Graves' hyperthyroidism and ophthalmopathy. RNA transcripts were the template for amplifying TCR beta CDR3 regions. In the first-round RT-PCR of the TCR CDR3, the HTBI primer set was used. One entry per CDR3 protein results from TCRdb running MiXCR on the multiplex PCR reads. The sample lists 600,000 to 700,000 distinct CDR3 sequences, 14% to 15% occurring once. Uncontrolled infection, other autoimmune disease, pregnancy or lactation led to exclusion. The sample was blood. The clonotype comes from a woman in her forties with Graves' ophthalmopathy.

The CDR3 DNA reads TGTGCCAGCAGCTCACGTTCCGGGACTAGCGGGGTACAAGAGACCCAGTACTTC. Its translation: CASSSRSGTSGVQETQYF. This chain joins TRBV13 and TRBJ2-5; 13 bases align to TRBD2. V lost 4 bases, J lost 2 bases, and 10 bases stayed unmatched. The CDR3 is made up of 18 amino acids. Per the germline V gene, CDR1 is PRHDT and CDR2 is FYEKMQ (reference sequence). The variable domain in full, completed from reference TRBV13 and TRBJ2-5, reads AAGVIQSPRHLIKEKRETATLKCYPIPRHDTVYWYQQGPGQDPQFLISFYEKMQSDKGSIPDRFSAQQFSDYHSELNMSSLELGDSALYFCASSSRSGTSGVQETQYFGPGTRLLVL.